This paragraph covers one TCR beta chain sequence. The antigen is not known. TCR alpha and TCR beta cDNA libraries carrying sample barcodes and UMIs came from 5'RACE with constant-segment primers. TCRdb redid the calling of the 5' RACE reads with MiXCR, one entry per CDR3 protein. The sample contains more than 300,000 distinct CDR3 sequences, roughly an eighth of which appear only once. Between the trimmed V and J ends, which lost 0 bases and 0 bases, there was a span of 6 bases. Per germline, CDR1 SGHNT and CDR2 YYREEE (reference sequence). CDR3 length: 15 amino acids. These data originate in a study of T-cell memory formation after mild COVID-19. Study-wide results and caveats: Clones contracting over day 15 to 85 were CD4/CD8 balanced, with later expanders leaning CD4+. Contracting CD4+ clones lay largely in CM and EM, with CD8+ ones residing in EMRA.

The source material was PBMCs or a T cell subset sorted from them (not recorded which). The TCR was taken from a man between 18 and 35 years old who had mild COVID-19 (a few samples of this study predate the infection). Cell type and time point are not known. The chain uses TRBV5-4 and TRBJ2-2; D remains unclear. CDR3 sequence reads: CASSLDAANTGELFF. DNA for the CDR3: TGTGCCAGCAGCTTGGACGCCGCGAACACCGGGGAGCTGTTTTTT.